The 8 T cell receptor beta chains listed next were all sequenced from one sample in a study of shared clonotypes between healthy human individuals. Generated by immunoSEQ multiplex PCR, the TCRdb table keeps only in-frame clones and is missing some. The sample contains about 1.4 million clones, around 97% of which appear only once. Sequencing input: naive CD4+ T cells sorted from blood. Subset reported: CD45RA+ positively selected. The receptors originated from a man younger than 40 in good health.

J is TRBJ2-2 and V is TRBV7-9, with a tentative D call TRBD1 (5 bases). The CDR3 extends over 17 amino acids. The ends were cut back, 2 bases at V and 0 bases at J, with 13 bases in the middle. CDR1 SEHNR and CDR2 FQNEAQ come from the germline V gene (reference sequence). The CDR3 DNA follows: TGTGCCAGCAGCTTAATCGGCAGGGCCGCGAACACCGGGGAGCTGTTTTTT. Translating it yields CASSLIGRAANTGELFF.

This clone was picked up a small number of times. This rearrangement joins TRBV2 to TRBJ1-1; TRBD1 matches at 8 bases. Germline V gene data show CDR1 as SNHLY and CDR2 as FYNNEI. Trimming at V came to 7 bases and at J to 4 bases, leaving 8 bases not matched to a gene. The CDR3 has 14 residues. CDR3 nucleotide sequence: TGTGCCAGCAACCTACAGGGGGTGGGCACTGAAGCTTTCTTT. Protein: CASNLQGVGTEAFF.

On this clone itself: Other DNA sequences from this sample encode an identical CDR3 as well. The chain carries TRBV25-1 and TRBJ2-7, with 13 bases fitting TRBD2. This CDR3 contains 14 residues. V shed 4 bases, J shed 3 bases, and the junction held 0 bases outside the gene matches. The germline CDR1 and CDR2 sequences are MGHDK and SYGVNS. The CDR3 DNA follows: TGTGCCAGCAGTGGACTAGCGGGAGGCTACGAGCAGTACTTC. It yields the protein CASSGLAGGYEQYF.

The chain combines TRBV18 with TRBJ2-3; TRBD2 matches at 7 bases. The CDR3 contains 18 residues. With V trimmed by 3 bases and J by 2 bases, 14 bases remained unmatched. Looked up from germline, CDR1 is KGHSH and CDR2 is LQKENI. In DNA form, the CDR3 reads TGTGCCAGCTCACCCCTTCCCGGGGGAGGGGCTTCCACAGATACGCAGTATTTT. Its protein is CASSPLPGGGASTDTQYF. Together with reference TRBV18 and TRBJ2-3, the CDR3 gives the full variable domain: NAGVMQNPRHLVRRRGQEARLRCSPMKGHSHVYWYRQLPEEGLKFMVYLQKENIIDESGMPKERFSAEFPKEGPSILRIQQVVRGDSAAYFCASSPLPGGGASTDTQYFGPGTRLTVL.

J is TRBJ2-3 and V is TRBV5-4; TRBD1 matches 8 bases. CDR3 length: 16 residues. Germline lookup yields CDR1 SGHNT and CDR2 YYREEE (reference sequence). V lost 3 bases and J lost 2; bases outside the gene matches: 8. The CDR3 region is CASSWDRPGHTDTQYF. CDR3 sequence (DNA): TGTGCCAGCAGCTGGGACAGGCCCGGCCACACAGATACGCAGTATTTT.

CDR3 loop: CASSPGMTGTNQPQHF. Here the CDR3 DNA reads TGTGCCAGCTCACCAGGGATGACAGGGACAAATCAGCCCCAGCATTTT. The chain links TRBV18 to TRBJ1-5; 7 bases are a match to TRBD1. The germline CDR1 and CDR2 sequences are KGHSH and LQKENI. There are 16 residues in the CDR3. The junction had 8 bases not matched to a gene; V was cut back by 2 bases and J by 4 bases.

This clone was recorded only once. The V gene is TRBV4-1, the J gene TRBJ2-5; no reliable D call. V gave up 2 bases and J gave up 3 bases, with 4 bases separating them. The CDR3 loop spans 12 amino acids. In germline, CDR1 is MGHRA, CDR2 YSYEKL. This CDR3 is CASSQKEETQYF. The CDR3 DNA sequence: TGCGCCAGCAGCCAAAAGGAAGAGACCCAGTACTTC.

This clone was detected only once. This rearrangement joins TRBV10-3 to TRBJ2-1; 7 bases line up with TRBD2. With V trimmed by 3 bases and J by 7 bases, 9 bases remained unmatched. In germline, CDR1 is ENHRY, CDR2 SYGVKD. The CDR3 consists of 15 residues. The DNA for the CDR3 is TGTGCCATCAGTGAAGTGGGCGGGAGTATTAATGAGCAGTTCTTC. Its translation: CAISEVGGSINEQFF.